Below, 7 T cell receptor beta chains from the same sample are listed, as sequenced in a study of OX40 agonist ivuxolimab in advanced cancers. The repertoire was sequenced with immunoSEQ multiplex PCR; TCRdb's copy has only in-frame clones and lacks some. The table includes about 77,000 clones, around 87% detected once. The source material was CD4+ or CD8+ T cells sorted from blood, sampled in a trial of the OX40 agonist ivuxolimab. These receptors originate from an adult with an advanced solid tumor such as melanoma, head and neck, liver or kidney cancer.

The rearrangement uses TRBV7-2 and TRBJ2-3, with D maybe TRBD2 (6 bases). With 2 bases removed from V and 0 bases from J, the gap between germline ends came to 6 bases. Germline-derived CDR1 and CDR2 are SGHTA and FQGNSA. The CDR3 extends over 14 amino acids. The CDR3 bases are TGTGCCAGCAGCTTAACTAGCAGCACAGATACGCAGTATTTT. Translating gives CASSLTSSTDTQYF.

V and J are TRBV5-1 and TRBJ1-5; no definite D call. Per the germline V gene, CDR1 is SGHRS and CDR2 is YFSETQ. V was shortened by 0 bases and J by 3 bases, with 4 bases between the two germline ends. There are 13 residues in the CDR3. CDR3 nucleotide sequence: TGCGCCAGCAGCTTGGACTTCAATCAGCCCCAGCATTTT. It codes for CASSLDFNQPQHF.

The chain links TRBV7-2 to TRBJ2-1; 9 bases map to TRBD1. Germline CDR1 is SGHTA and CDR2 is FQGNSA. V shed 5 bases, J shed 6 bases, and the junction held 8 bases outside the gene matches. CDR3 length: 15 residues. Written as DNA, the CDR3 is TGTGCCAGCAGCCAAGGGACAGGGACGATCAATGAGCAGTTCTTC. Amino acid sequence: CASSQGTGTINEQFF.

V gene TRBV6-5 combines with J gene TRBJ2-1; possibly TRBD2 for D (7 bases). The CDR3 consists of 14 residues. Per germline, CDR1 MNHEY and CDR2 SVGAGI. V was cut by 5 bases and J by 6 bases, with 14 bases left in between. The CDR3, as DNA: TGTGCCAGCAGTGAGGGGGGGGGACTCAATGAGCAGTTCTTC. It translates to CASSEGGGLNEQFF.

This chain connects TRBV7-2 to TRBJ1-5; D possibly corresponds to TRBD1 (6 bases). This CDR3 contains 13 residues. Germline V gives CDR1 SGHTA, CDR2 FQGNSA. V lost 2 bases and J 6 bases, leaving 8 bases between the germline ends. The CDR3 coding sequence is TGTGCCAGCAGCTTAAAAGGGGGTCAGCCCCAGCATTTT. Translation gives CASSLKGGQPQHF.

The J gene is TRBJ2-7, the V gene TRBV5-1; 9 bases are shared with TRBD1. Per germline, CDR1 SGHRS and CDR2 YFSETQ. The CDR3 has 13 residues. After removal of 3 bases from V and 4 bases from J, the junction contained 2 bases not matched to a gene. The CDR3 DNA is TGCGCCAGCAGCTCTGACAGGGGGTACGAGCAGTACTTC. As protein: CASSSDRGYEQYF.

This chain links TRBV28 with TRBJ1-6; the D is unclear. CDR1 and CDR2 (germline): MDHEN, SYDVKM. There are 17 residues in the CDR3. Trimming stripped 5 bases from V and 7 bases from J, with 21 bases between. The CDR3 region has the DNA TGTGCCAGCAGTCTCTCTGTGGTTCGGGTTAAGAATTCACCCCTCCACTTT. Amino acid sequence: CASSLSVVRVKNSPLHF.